This TCR beta chain was documented in a study of PD-1 blockade in classical Hodgkin lymphoma. Time point noted: cycle 4 day 1 (C4D1), after more than 5 weeks of nivolumab. Every single patient, without exception, relapsed after autologous stem cell transplantation, and brentuximab vedotin exposure varied. A note on this clone: One end of the junction fails to match germline, which may point to a read error.

Repertoires were generated with immunoSEQ multiplex PCR, while TCRdb's copy carries only in-frame clones and drops some. The table has about 24,000 clones, about 88% seen once; the top ten hold more than 5.5%. The CDR3 spans 16 residues. Germline assignment: CDR1 SGHRS and CDR2 YFSETQ. Here the sequenced sample was peripheral blood mononuclear cells (PBMCs), taken before the fourth cycle of nivolumab. The sequence came from a human donor with classical Hodgkin lymphoma. The rearrangement links TRBV5-1 to TRBJ2-5, with a possible D match to TRBD2 (7 bases). CDR3 sequence: CARSLAGRGGGETQYF. DNA of the CDR3: TGCGCCCGCAGCTTGGCGGGAAGGGGGGGTGGAGAGACCCAGTACTTC.